This T cell receptor beta chain was observed in a study of OX40 agonist ivuxolimab in advanced cancers. For the wider study: The costimulatory receptor OX40 (CD134) was targeted by ivuxolimab, a fully human IgG2 agonistic monoclonal antibody. The dose-escalation cohort was 82.7% male with a mean age of approximately 60 years, ranging from roughly 20 to 80. Prior anti-PD-1, anti-PD-L1 or anti-CTLA-4 therapy was permitted, and checkpoint inhibitors had been received by less than 45% of dose-escalation patients. The monotherapy dose-escalation portion (N of about 57 patients) of the phase I ivuxolimab trial is reported in the paper. Of the approximately 50 dose-escalation patients, hepatocellular carcinoma was present in approximately 20, melanoma in some 15, renal cell carcinoma in 9 and head and neck cancer in 9. Intravenous ivuxolimab was administered to patients every 2 weeks at six dose levels: 0.01, 0.1, 0.3, 1.5, 3 and 10 mg/kg. The purpose of peripheral TCRbeta sequencing was to test whether ivuxolimab changed TCR sequence diversity and led to clonal T-cell expansion. Partial responses were achieved by three dose-escalation patients, of whom one had hepatocellular carcinoma and two had cutaneous melanoma. What the study reported, not specific to this receptor: At doses from 0.1 to 3.0 mg/kg, clonal expansion was seen in both CD4+ and CD8+ blood T cells between baseline and week 6. Low levels of normalized T-cell clonal expansion were also seen in some nonresponding patients. The antigen specificity of the clonally expanded peripheral T cells was not determined. After ivuxolimab, more expanded clones were found on average in CD8+ T cells than in CD4+ T cells. In partial responders in the 0.1-3.0 mg/kg groups, normalized peripheral clonal expansion was found to be among the lowest, especially among CD8+ T cells.

Points on this clone: Its recognized antigen is unknown. No much larger clonotype is one base removed from it; base qualities were not supplied.

Genomic DNA was isolated from the sorted cells so that the TCRbeta CDR3 region could be sequenced. The immunoSEQ Assay was used for sequencing of TCRbeta CDR3 regions. In TCRdb, the immuneACCESS table is reduced to in-frame sequences with V and J assigned. These tables do not hold every clone; where another copy was compared, an unresolved V gene accounts for under half, and the others remain unexplained. Recorded for this sample are 55,000 to 70,000 clones; less than 90% of them occurred a single time. Roughly 3.2% of the sample is taken by the ten largest. The CDR3, from cysteine to phenylalanine, totals 15 residues. Only the CDR3 part of the read is kept: 45 bases, read in frame from the first base. Germline trimming: 0 bases from V, 7 bases from J; junction bases outside gene matches: 3. CDR1 and CDR2 are read off the germline V gene as SGDLS and YYNGEE. Patients with a history of autoimmune disease or receiving systemic immunosuppression were excluded from the trial. Peripheral blood for TCR sequencing was collected from all dose cohorts at baseline, on cycle 4 day 1, and on cycle 7 day 1. The samples were drawn from a first-in-human, open-label, multicenter phase I dose-escalation trial of ivuxolimab. Adults with locally advanced or metastatic head and neck squamous cell, hepatocellular, melanoma or renal cell carcinoma were enrolled in the trial. CD4+ and CD8+ T cells were sorted separately from peripheral blood before TCR sequencing.

Recombination joined TRBV9 with TRBJ2-2, and TRBD1 aligns with 10 junction nucleotides. The sequence came from an adult with an advanced solid tumor such as melanoma, head and neck, liver or kidney cancer. The material sequenced was CD4+ or CD8+ T cells sorted from blood, taken in a trial of the OX40 agonist ivuxolimab. The CDR3 corresponds to CASSVADRGDGELFF. The bases are TGTGCCAGCAGCGTAGCGGACAGGGGGGACGGGGAGCTGTTTTTT.